A single sample gave rise to the 30 T cell receptor beta chains below, sequenced in a study of molecular identifiers for immune sequencing clone quantification. Using its own MiXCR run on the PCR reads, TCRdb lists one record per CDR3 protein. The table lists about 330,000 distinct CDR3 sequences, about a quarter of them singletons. Material for sequencing was naive CD8+ T cells from blood, with Jurkat cell RNA spiked in. Noted subset: FACS-sorted CD8+CD4-CCR7+CD45RA+ naive T cells. These receptors were taken from a human donor in good health. Some libraries in this study had Jurkat cell RNA spiked in.

Ten or more counts support this clonotype. The J gene is TRBJ2-2, the V gene TRBV13; 9 bases fit TRBD1. This CDR3 comprises 16 residues. Trimming at V came to 5 bases and at J to 6 bases, leaving 10 bases not matched to a gene. CDR1 PRHDT and CDR2 FYEKMQ come from the germline V gene (reference sequence). The CDR3 region has the DNA TGTGCCAGCAGCCTATCGGACAGGGGATCGGCCGGGGAGCTGTTTTTT. Encoded protein: CASSLSDRGSAGELFF.

This clonotype has more than one count but fewer than ten. The chain couples TRBV7-9 to TRBJ2-1; D possibly uses TRBD1 or TRBD2 (6 bases each). Germline V CDR1 and CDR2: SEHNR, FQNEAQ (reference sequence). The CDR3 loop spans 17 amino acids. The ends were cut back, 6 bases at V and 5 bases at J, with 23 bases in the middle. CDR3 region: CASSWTDGGANHNEQFF. CDR3 nucleotide sequence: TGTGCCAGCAGTTGGACTGACGGGGGCGCCAACCACAATGAGCAGTTCTTC.

This clonotype was counted only a few times. V gene TRBV2 combines with J gene TRBJ2-5; 7 positions match TRBD1. CDR3 length: 14 residues. Germline V CDR1 and CDR2: SNHLY, FYNNEI. Unmatched junction bases numbered 7, after V lost 7 bases and J lost 2 bases. CDR3 nucleotide sequence: TGTGCCAGCAAGAACCGGGACAGACAAGAGACCCAGTACTTC. Translated: CASKNRDRQETQYF.

The rearrangement joins TRBV11-2 to TRBJ2-3; D is perhaps TRBD1 (5 bases). Germline-derived CDR1 and CDR2 are SGHAT and FQNNGV. The CDR3 runs to 13 residues. Trimming removed 6 bases at V and 5 bases at J, with 12 bases between. The CDR3 sequence is CASRPTVQDTQYF. The CDR3 region has the DNA TGTGCCAGCAGACCGACAGTCCAAGATACGCAGTATTTT.

This clonotype was found many times. The rearrangement links TRBV29-1 to TRBJ1-1; unclear D gene. The CDR3 runs 10 residues. Looked up from germline, CDR1 is SQVTM and CDR2 is ANQGSEA. DNA for the CDR3: TGCAGGGAGGGGAACACTGAAGCTTTCTTT. This encodes CREGNTEAFF. Complete variable domain (other parts from reference TRBV29-1 and TRBJ1-1): SAVISQKPSRDICQRGTSLTIQCQVDSQVTMMFWYRQQPGQSLTLIATANQGSEATYESGFVIDKFPISRPNLTFSTLTVSNMSPEDSSIYLCREGNTEAFFGQGTRLTVV.

This clonotype has ten or more counts. V and J are TRBV6-5 and TRBJ2-7; the match to TRBD1 covers 8 bases. CDR1 MNHEY and CDR2 SVGAGI come from the germline V gene. J gave up 5 bases and V 5 bases, and 11 bases lay outside the gene matches. This CDR3 has 15 amino acids. CDR3 loop: CASSHIDRGGDEQYF. The CDR3 DNA is TGTGCCAGCAGTCATATCGACAGGGGTGGCGACGAGCAGTACTTC.

This clonotype appeared a few times. J is TRBJ2-3 and V is TRBV11-2, with 12 bases aligning to TRBD2. Germline CDR1 and CDR2: SGHAT and FQNNGV. This CDR3 contains 16 residues. V shed 8 bases, J shed 0 bases, and the junction held 6 bases outside the gene matches. DNA of the CDR3: TGTGCCAGCCTTCTAGCGGGAGGGCCAAGCACAGATACGCAGTATTTT. This translates into CASLLAGGPSTDTQYF.

This clonotype was seen repeatedly, ten times or more. The chain couples TRBV20-1 to TRBJ2-7; no reliable D call. Germline V CDR1 and CDR2: DFQATT, SNEGSKA (reference sequence). V was clipped by 3 bases and J by 1 base, with 10 bases between them. This CDR3 spans 13 amino acids. The CDR3 here is CSASDRMSYEQYF. Here the CDR3 DNA reads TGCAGTGCTAGCGATCGCATGTCCTACGAGCAGTACTTC.

This clonotype was counted many times. This chain joins TRBV5-5 and TRBJ1-1; perhaps TRBD1 as D (6 bases). With 2 bases removed from V and 3 bases from J, the gap between germline ends came to 11 bases. The CDR3 loop spans 14 amino acids. Looked up from germline, CDR1 is SGHKS and CDR2 is YYEKEE (reference sequence). The CDR3 nucleotides are TGTGCCAGCAGCTTACCGGGGGCCGACACTGAAGCTTTCTTT. Its translation is CASSLPGADTEAFF.

This clonotype came up once. A much larger clone lies one base from this, so it may be a read error. The genes are TRBV7-9 and TRBJ2-3; 14 nucleotides line up with TRBD2. Unmatched junction bases numbered 12, after V lost 7 bases and J lost 3 bases. This CDR3 has 18 residues. Germline CDR1 and CDR2: SEHNR and FQNEAQ (reference sequence). CDR3 coding DNA: TGTGCCAGCACCCAATCGGGGACTAGCGGGAGCAGGACAGATACGCAGTATTTT. It yields the protein CASTQSGTSGSRTDTQYF. Drawing the rest from reference TRBV7-9 and TRBJ2-3, the complete variable domain is DTGVSQNPRHKITKRGQNVTFRCDPISEHNRLYWYRQTLGQGPEFLTYFQNEAQLEKSRLLSDRFSAERPKGSFSTLEIQRTEQGDSAMYLCASTQSGTSGSRTDTQYFGPGTRLTVL.

The rearrangement joins TRBV29-1 to TRBJ1-2; 9 nucleotides agree with TRBD1. CDR1 and CDR2 from the germline V gene are SQVTM and ANQGSEA. This CDR3 has 15 residues. The J segment lost 2 bases and the V segment lost 0 bases, leaving 4 bases of the junction unmatched. The CDR3 DNA follows: TGCAGCGTTGAAGAAGGGACAGGGTACAACTATGGCTACACCTTC. It specifies CSVEEGTGYNYGYTF.

To note about this clonotype: A junction boundary mismatches the germline segment, possibly from a read error. V and J are TRBV20-1 and TRBJ2-4; a possible D gene is TRBD2 (5 bases). Germline V gives CDR1 DFQATT, CDR2 SNEGSKA (reference sequence). This CDR3 region has 16 residues. CDR3 residues: CSARDADSLTKDIQYF. Written as DNA, the CDR3 is TGCAGTGCCAGAGATGCGGACTCCCTCACCAAAGACATTCAGTACTTC.

This clonotype was counted between two and nine times. A much more abundant neighbour one base away suggests this may be a read error. This chain joins TRBV5-1 and TRBJ2-5, with D possibly being TRBD2 (5 bases). The CDR3 contains 14 residues. Germline CDR1 reads SGHRS; CDR2 reads YFSETQ. With 6 bases removed from V and 2 bases from J, the gap between germline ends came to 14 bases. Here the CDR3 reads CASNFLGIQETQYF. DNA for the CDR3: TGCGCCAGCAACTTCCTCGGGATTCAAGAGACCCAGTACTTC.

This chain connects TRBV6-2 or TRBV6-3 to TRBJ2-3; 9 bases fit TRBD2. V was clipped by 2 bases and J by 5 bases; unmatched bases: 5. The CDR3 has 15 amino acids. CDR1 MNHEY and CDR2 SVGEGT come from the germline V gene. This chain's CDR3 is CASSYPLAGLDTQYF. The DNA for the CDR3 is TGTGCCAGCAGTTACCCGCTAGCGGGGTTAGATACGCAGTATTTT.

Comments on this clonotype: This clone may be a read error of a much larger clone one base away. The chain has TRBV29-1 and TRBJ1-3; D not resolved. Per the germline V gene, CDR1 is SQVTM and CDR2 is ANQGSEA. V lost 7 bases and J 0 bases, leaving 16 bases between the germline ends. CDR3 length equals 15 residues. The CDR3: CSGGESDSSGNTIYF. The CDR3 DNA reads TGCAGCGGGGGTGAAAGTGATAGCTCTGGAAACACCATATATTTT.

This clonotype appeared many times. The V call is TRBV29-1, the J call TRBJ1-5, with D tentatively TRBD1 (6 bases). The germline CDR1 and CDR2 sequences are SQVTM and ANQGSEA. The germline V and J ends were trimmed by 3 bases and 6 bases, with 12 bases remaining between them. This CDR3 contains 13 residues. The CDR3 nucleotides are TGCAGCGTTGACGGGGGGGCTGGTCAGCCCCAGCATTTT. Protein sequence: CSVDGGAGQPQHF.

This clonotype was seen a few times. This rearrangement joins TRBV4-3 to TRBJ2-3, with TRBD2 as a possible D gene (5 bases). V lost 4 bases, J lost 2 bases, and 19 bases lay in between. The length of the CDR3 is 17 residues. Germline V CDR1 and CDR2: LGHNA, YSLEER. In DNA, the CDR3 is TGCGCCAGCAGCCCGATGGGAGCGGCTAGCAACACAGATACGCAGTATTTT. Protein product: CASSPMGAASNTDTQYF.

This chain joins TRBV30 and TRBJ2-1; D possibly corresponds to TRBD2 (5 bases). The germline gives CDR1 GTSNPN, CDR2 SVGIG (reference sequence). This CDR3 is built from 14 residues. V was pared by 0 bases and J by 3 bases, with 9 bases between. In DNA form, the CDR3 reads TGTGCCTGGAGTGTGAGCGGATACTACAATGAGCAGTTCTTC. Its protein product is CAWSVSGYYNEQFF.

This clonotype turned up a few times. The CDR3 loop reads CASSPVGPGLLDYTF. The CDR3 DNA sequence: TGTGCCAGCAGCCCCGTAGGACCTGGGCTCCTAGACTACACCTTC. The chain couples TRBV6-2 or TRBV6-3 to TRBJ1-2; D remains ambiguous. V dropped 6 bases and J dropped 10 bases, with 24 bases sitting between them. This CDR3 is 15 amino acids long. CDR1 is MNHEY and CDR2 is SVGEGT in the germline V gene.

In the case of this clonotype: At one boundary the junction diverges from the germline segment, which might be a read error. The gene calls are TRBV5-3 and TRBJ2-2, with D perhaps TRBD1 (6 bases). TRBV5-3 is an ORF, and what it does is uncertain. The CDR3 loop spans 13 amino acids. This chain's CDR3 is CASSLQGSVELFF. As DNA, the CDR3 is TGTGCCAGCAGCTTACAGGGCTCCGTGGAGCTGTTTTTT.

This clonotype was detected only a few times. The chain uses TRBV6-1 and TRBJ1-3; D is possibly TRBD1 (5 bases). This CDR3 has 13 amino acids. V lost 3 bases to trimming and J lost 11 bases, with 14 bases between them. Germline-derived CDR1 and CDR2 are MNHNS and SASEGT. CDR3: CASSDFDSQPIYF. CDR3 DNA sequence: TGTGCCAGCAGTGATTTCGACAGCCAGCCCATATATTTT.

A remark on this clonotype: The junction departs from the called germline gene at one end, perhaps through a read error. The gene calls are TRBV5-6 and TRBJ1-5, with TRBD1 identical over 7 bases. Germline lookup yields CDR1 SGHDT and CDR2 YYEEEE. This CDR3 has 12 amino acids. For the CDR3, the DNA is TGTGCCAGCGGCTTGGGGCAGGGGGCCCAGCATTTT. This gives the protein CASGLGQGAQHF.

Remarks on this clonotype: One end of the junction fails to match germline, which may point to a read error. The rearrangement links TRBV7-9 to TRBJ2-7; 7 bases line up with TRBD2. Germline V gene sequence: CDR1 SEHNR, CDR2 FQNEAQ (reference sequence). The CDR3 has 14 residues. The CDR3: CASSPGTNDYEQCF. The CDR3 DNA sequence: TGTGCCAGCAGCCCGGGGACTAACGACTACGAGCAGTGCTTC.

As regards this clonotype: A much larger clone lies one base from this, so it may be a read error. The rearrangement joins TRBV7-2 to TRBJ1-1; D remains unclear. In germline, CDR1 is SGHTA, CDR2 FQGNSA. V was shortened by 8 bases and J by 6 bases, with 16 bases between the two germline ends. There are 13 residues in the CDR3. This CDR3 is CASRVGGRAEAFF. DNA of the CDR3: TGTGCCAGCCGCGTAGGTGGACGGGCTGAAGCTTTCTTT.

The chain is built from TRBV6-5 and TRBJ1-6; D may be TRBD1 (5 bases). V was shortened by 2 bases and J by 5 bases, with 10 bases between the two germline ends. Germline assignment: CDR1 MNHEY and CDR2 SVGAGI. The CDR3 runs to 15 residues. CDR3 DNA: TGTGCCAGCAGTTACACAGGCCTAAATAATTCACCCCTCCACTTT. This translates into CASSYTGLNNSPLHF.

For this clonotype: A much larger clone differs from this one at a single base, so this may be a read error. J is TRBJ2-1 and V is TRBV27, with 8 bases matching TRBD2. Per germline, CDR1 MNHEY and CDR2 SMNVEV (reference sequence). The CDR3 extends over 17 amino acids. Here the CDR3 reads CASSLISGSPFEDEEFF. The CDR3 coding sequence is TGTGCCAGCAGTCTTATAAGCGGGAGCCCCTTTGAGGATGAGGAGTTCTTC.

Points on this clonotype: Just one base apart from a much larger clone, this may be a read error. The CDR3 region is CASSPTQGEELFF. The CDR3, as DNA: TGTGCCAGCAGCCCGACGCAGGGAGAAGAACTGTTTTTT. This chain connects TRBV7-9 to TRBJ1-4, with D maybe TRBD1 (5 bases). The CDR3 extends over 13 amino acids. CDR1 is SEHNR and CDR2 is FQNEAQ in the germline V gene (reference sequence). V lost 5 bases, J lost 12 bases, and 16 bases lay in between. The variable domain in full, with the rest retrieved from reference TRBV7-9 and TRBJ1-4, is DTGVSQNPRHKITKRGQNVTFRCDPISEHNRLYWYRQTLGQGPEFLTYFQNEAQLEKSRLLSDRFSAERPKGSFSTLEIQRTEQGDSAMYLCASSPTQGEELFFGSGTQLSVL.

There are a few counts of this clonotype. The CDR3 DNA is TGTGCCAGCAGCTTGTCGCGGGAACCTAGCACAGATACGCAGTATTTT. Protein product: CASSLSREPSTDTQYF. This chain uses TRBV5-6 with TRBJ2-3; TRBD2 is a possible D gene (6 bases). The length of the CDR3 is 16 residues. Germline values: CDR1 SGHDT, CDR2 YYEEEE. V gave up 1 base and J gave up 0 bases, with 12 bases separating them.

As regards this clonotype: The junction departs from germline at one end; a sequencing error may be responsible. This chain joins TRBV30 and TRBJ2-3, with D tentatively TRBD1 (5 bases). The germline CDR1 and CDR2 sequences are GTSNPN and SVGIG (reference sequence). This CDR3 spans 14 amino acids. For the CDR3, the DNA is TGTGCCTGGAGTGTACAGGAGCTCACAGATACGCGGTATTTT. This codes for CAWSVQELTDTRYF.

Of note for this clonotype: The conserved final phenylalanine or tryptophan is absent from the CDR3, which likely points to a read error. This chain links TRBV3-1 with TRBJ2-3; D ambiguous. Per the germline V gene, CDR1 is LGHDT and CDR2 is YNNKEL (reference sequence). The CDR3 runs to 16 residues. CDR3 amino acids: CASSQDPETSTDTQYV. In nucleotides, the CDR3 is TGTGCGAGCAGCCAAGATCCAGAGACTAGCACAGATACGCAGTATGTT.